One and the same sample provided the 2 T cell receptor beta chains below, sequenced in a study of cytomegalovirus exposure and HLA in healthy donors. A multiplex PCR was run with 60 Vbeta primers and 13 Jbeta primers. The repertoire was sequenced with immunoSEQ multiplex PCR; TCRdb's copy has only in-frame clones and lacks some. This table has under 200,000 clones, more than 65% appearing once. The sequencing sample was made of PBMCs. The receptors derive from a man aged 35 to 55 in good health and CMV-seropositive.

The chain employs TRBV19 and TRBJ1-5; 8 bases are shared with TRBD1. J was trimmed by 3 bases and V by 5 bases; bases with no gene match: 9. The CDR3 consists of 16 residues. Germline V gene data show CDR1 as LNHDA and CDR2 as SQIVND (reference sequence). The CDR3 loop reads CASSGDRGLDNQPQHF. DNA of the CDR3: TGTGCCAGTAGTGGAGACAGGGGACTTGACAATCAGCCCCAGCATTTT.

The V gene is TRBV18, the J gene TRBJ1-1, with 9 bases matching TRBD1. Germline trimming cut 2 bases from V and 6 bases from J; bases unmatched to any gene: 10. The CDR3 is made up of 16 amino acids. Germline CDR1 reads KGHSH; CDR2 reads LQKENI. This chain's CDR3 is CASSPTGGTGPSEAFF. The CDR3 region has the DNA TGTGCCAGCTCACCAACCGGGGGGACAGGGCCGTCTGAAGCTTTCTTT.